This is a list of T cell receptor beta chains from one sample in a study of cytomegalovirus exposure and HLA in healthy donors. TCRdb's table, derived via immunoSEQ multiplex PCR, lists solely in-frame clones and lacks some. In the table there are tens of thousands of clones, roughly 76% of which are singletons. The sequenced material came from PBMCs. The receptors come from a male donor in good health and CMV-seronegative. Both conserved end residues are part of each CDR3. Fields, in order: CDR3 DNA, CDR3 protein, V gene, clone size, J gene, D gene. A D gene is named only where the DNA matches it firmly. The size entry is marked missing in some rows and otherwise reads once, few, many or a size class.

CDR3nt: TGTGCCGGGGCGGGGGAAGAGACCCAGTACTTC
CDR3aa: CAGAGEETQYF
v_gene: TRBV2
abundance: .
j_gene: TRBJ2-5
d_gene: TRBD2

CDR3nt: TGTGCCAGCGCAGGGGGCCCCACTGAAGCTTTCTTT
CDR3aa: CASAGGPTEAFF
v_gene: TRBV13
abundance: few
j_gene: TRBJ1-1
d_gene: TRBD1

CDR3nt: TGTGCCAGCAACCCGGACAGGGGAAATGAAAAACTGTTTTTT
CDR3aa: CASNPDRGNEKLFF
v_gene: TRBV2
abundance: .
j_gene: TRBJ1-4
d_gene: TRBD1

CDR3nt: TGTGCCAGCAGCCCCCACAGGGGGCAGGGCACTGAAGCTTTCTTT
CDR3aa: CASSPHRGQGTEAFF
v_gene: TRBV7-2
abundance: .
j_gene: TRBJ1-1
d_gene: TRBD1

CDR3nt: TGTGCCAGCAGCTTACAAGGAAACACCATATATTTT
CDR3aa: CASSLQGNTIYF
v_gene: TRBV7-6
abundance: .
j_gene: TRBJ1-3
d_gene: .

CDR3nt: TGCGCCAGCAGGGCTCCAGGGGGCCCCTACGAGCAGTACTTC
CDR3aa: CASRAPGGPYEQYF
v_gene: TRBV5-1
abundance: .
j_gene: TRBJ2-7
d_gene: TRBD1

CDR3nt: TGTGCCAGCAGTTTAGGGACAGGGGCTTGGGGCTACACCTTC
CDR3aa: CASSLGTGAWGYTF
v_gene: TRBV28
abundance: .
j_gene: TRBJ1-2
d_gene: TRBD1

CDR3nt: TGTGCCAGTAGTATGGGCGGGAGTAGCACAGATACGCAGTATTTT
CDR3aa: CASSMGGSSTDTQYF
v_gene: TRBV19
abundance: .
j_gene: TRBJ2-3
d_gene: TRBD2

CDR3nt: TGTGCCAGCAGCTTAGGAGGGAACGTCTACGAGCAGTACTTC
CDR3aa: CASSLGGNVYEQYF
v_gene: TRBV7-2
abundance: .
j_gene: TRBJ2-7
d_gene: .

CDR3nt: TGCGCCAGCAGCCGCGGGACAGGGATGGACTACACCTTC
CDR3aa: CASSRGTGMDYTF
v_gene: TRBV4-3
abundance: .
j_gene: TRBJ1-2
d_gene: TRBD1

CDR3nt: TGTGCCAGCAGCCTCTCAGACTATGGCTACACCTTC
CDR3aa: CASSLSDYGYTF
v_gene: TRBV6-5
abundance: .
j_gene: TRBJ1-2
d_gene: .

CDR3nt: TGTGCCATCAGTGGAGGCGTCAATCAGCCCCAGCATTTT
CDR3aa: CAISGGVNQPQHF
v_gene: TRBV10-3
abundance: .
j_gene: TRBJ1-5
d_gene: .

CDR3nt: TGCGCCAGCAGCGATCCGGGACAGCCCTCCTACGAGCAGTACTTC
CDR3aa: CASSDPGQPSYEQYF
v_gene: TRBV5-1
abundance: few
j_gene: TRBJ2-7
d_gene: TRBD1

CDR3nt: TGTGCCAGCAGCTTACCCCCCCGACTAGCGGGGGGGAGGAATGAGCAGTTCTTC
CDR3aa: CASSLPPRLAGGRNEQFF
v_gene: TRBV7-9
abundance: .
j_gene: TRBJ2-1
d_gene: TRBD2

CDR3nt: TGTGCCAGCAGCGCCAGACAGGGGGCGGGCGAGACCCAGTACTTC
CDR3aa: CASSARQGAGETQYF
v_gene: TRBV7-6
abundance: once
j_gene: TRBJ2-5
d_gene: TRBD1

CDR3nt: TGTGCCAGCAGCGTAGGGGGGGATTCTAGCACAGATACGCAGTATTTT
CDR3aa: CASSVGGDSSTDTQYF
v_gene: TRBV9
abundance: .
j_gene: TRBJ2-3
d_gene: .

CDR3nt: TGTGCCACCACCTTTGGACAGCTACAAGAGACCCAGTACTTC
CDR3aa: CATTFGQLQETQYF
v_gene: TRBV15
abundance: few
j_gene: TRBJ2-5
d_gene: .

CDR3nt: TGTGCCAGCAGCCGGGACAGCTATGGCTACACCTTC
CDR3aa: CASSRDSYGYTF
v_gene: TRBV5-4
abundance: few
j_gene: TRBJ1-2
d_gene: TRBD1

CDR3nt: TGTGCCAGCAGCTCCCTCTCATCCCCCCGAGGGAGCTATGGCTACACCTTC
CDR3aa: CASSSLSSPRGSYGYTF
v_gene: TRBV7-2
abundance: .
j_gene: TRBJ1-2
d_gene: .

CDR3nt: TGTGCCAGCAGCCCCCCGGCGGTCAATGAGCAGTTCTTC
CDR3aa: CASSPPAVNEQFF
v_gene: TRBV9
abundance: .
j_gene: TRBJ2-1
d_gene: .

CDR3nt: TGTGCCAGCAGCCAGGGACACTCCTCTGGAAACACCATATATTTT
CDR3aa: CASSQGHSSGNTIYF
v_gene: TRBV7-2
abundance: .
j_gene: TRBJ1-3
d_gene: .

CDR3nt: TGTGCCATCAGCGCGGACAGGGGGATGTATGGCTACACCTTC
CDR3aa: CAISADRGMYGYTF
v_gene: TRBV10-3
abundance: .
j_gene: TRBJ1-2
d_gene: TRBD1

CDR3nt: TGCGCCAGCAGTGACGGACAGGGTCATGGGGAGACCCAGTACTTC
CDR3aa: CASSDGQGHGETQYF
v_gene: TRBV10-1
abundance: few
j_gene: TRBJ2-5
d_gene: TRBD1

CDR3nt: TGTGCCAGCACCCCAGATTTCTATGGCTACACCTTC
CDR3aa: CASTPDFYGYTF
v_gene: TRBV7-8
abundance: .
j_gene: TRBJ1-2
d_gene: .

CDR3nt: TGTGCCAGCAGCTTGGAGGCCACAGGGAGGGATGAGCAGTTCTTC
CDR3aa: CASSLEATGRDEQFF
v_gene: TRBV5-4
abundance: .
j_gene: TRBJ2-1
d_gene: .

CDR3nt: TGTGCCAGCAGAGCCGAAAGCGGCTCTGGAAACACCATATATTTT
CDR3aa: CASRAESGSGNTIYF
v_gene: TRBV28
abundance: .
j_gene: TRBJ1-3
d_gene: .

CDR3nt: TGCGCCAGCAGCCAGCGGACTAGCGGGGGGGCGTTAAACATTCAGTACTTC
CDR3aa: CASSQRTSGGALNIQYF
v_gene: TRBV4-1
abundance: .
j_gene: TRBJ2-4
d_gene: TRBD2